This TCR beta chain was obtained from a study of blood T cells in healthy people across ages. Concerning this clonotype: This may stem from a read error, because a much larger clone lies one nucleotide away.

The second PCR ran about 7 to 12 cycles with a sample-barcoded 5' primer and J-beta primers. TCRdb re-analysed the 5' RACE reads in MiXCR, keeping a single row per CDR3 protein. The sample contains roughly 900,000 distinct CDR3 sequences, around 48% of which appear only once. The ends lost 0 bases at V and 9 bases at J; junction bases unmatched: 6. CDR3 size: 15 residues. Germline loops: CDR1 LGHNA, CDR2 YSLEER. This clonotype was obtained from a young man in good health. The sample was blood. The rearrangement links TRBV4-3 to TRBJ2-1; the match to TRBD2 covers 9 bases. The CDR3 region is CASSQDCFSGGEQFF. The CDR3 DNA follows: TGCGCCAGCAGCCAAGACTGTTTTAGCGGGGGTGAGCAGTTCTTC.